This T cell receptor beta chain was obtained from a study of blood T cell repertoires in COVID-19. Study in general: The United States, Italy and Spain supplied acute and convalescent COVID-19 samples.

Germline CDR1 is MNHNS and CDR2 is SASEGT. There are 11 residues in the CDR3. V was pared by 1 base and J by 8 bases, with 5 bases between. Assay used: immunoSEQ multiplex PCR; TCRdb lists only in-frame clones, some missing. The profile shows about 130,000 clones, 85% to 90% of them singletons. The chain has TRBV6-1 and TRBJ1-1, with D uncertain. This TCR was recovered from a human donor in a cohort sampled during active COVID-19. The sequenced sample was peripheral blood. The CDR3 DNA is TGTGCCAGCAGTGAAGACGGGGAAGCTTTCTTT. Its translation is CASSEDGEAFF.